Sequencing of this T cell receptor (beta chain) was carried out in a study of blood T cell repertoires in COVID-19. Whole-study context: Some COVID-19 samples were acute and others convalescent; all came from the United States, Italy and Spain.

Clones were sequenced by immunoSEQ multiplex PCR, and TCRdb holds only the in-frame ones, with some missing. The sample includes around 280,000 clones, 70% to 90% seen only once; the top ten take approximately 2.2%. Germline CDR1 reads SGHVS; CDR2 reads FQNEAQ. V dropped 5 bases and J dropped 5; count of bases not matched to a gene: 8. This CDR3 contains 15 residues. This sequence joins TRBV7-8 and TRBJ2-2; 7 bases are a match to TRBD1. The origin of this receptor is a woman in her thirties who had recovered from COVID-19. The sample was peripheral blood. The CDR3 protein is CASSPRGRGTGELFF. CDR3 coding DNA: TGTGCCAGCAGCCCGAGGGGGCGCGGGACCGGGGAGCTGTTTTTT.